One and the same sample provided the 32 T cell receptor beta chains below, sequenced in a study of radiation and T cells in renal cell carcinoma. As for time point: blood 2 weeks post-SBRT. Treatment defined: 15 Gy SBRT to primary tumor, nephrectomy 4 weeks later. Assay: immunoSEQ multiplex PCR; the TCRdb copy retains only in-frame clones and omits some. The sample contains some 80,000 clones, approximately 86% of which appear only once. The material was blood, obtained from a patient whose treatment included radiotherapy and nephrectomy. Source of these receptors: a woman aged 50 to 60 with renal cell carcinoma.

The V call is TRBV30, the J call TRBJ2-7; D unresolved. The CDR3 contains 11 residues. Trimming took 1 base from V and 12 from J, leaving 13 bases between them. Per germline, CDR1 GTSNPN and CDR2 SVGIG (reference sequence). The DNA of the CDR3 is TGTGCCTGGAGTGGCGGTGGCTGGATGTACTTC. This encodes CAWSGGGWMYF.

This clone has just one count. J is TRBJ1-3 and V is TRBV18; 10 bases match TRBD1. Trimming took 3 bases from V and 2 from J; bases not matched to a gene: 7. CDR3 size: 17 residues. The germline V gene has CDR1 KGHSH and CDR2 LQKENI. The CDR3: CASSPQGTGAAGNTIYF. The CDR3 region has the DNA TGTGCCAGCTCACCTCAGGGGACAGGGGCCGCTGGAAACACCATATATTTT.

The chain employs TRBV9 and TRBJ2-5, with D tentatively TRBD2 (6 bases). V was pared by 4 bases and J by 5 bases, with 15 bases between. The germline V gene encodes CDR1 SGDLS and CDR2 YYNGEE. The CDR3 has 14 residues. The CDR3 spells CASSRGWNSETQYF. The CDR3 nucleotides are TGTGCCAGCAGCCGGGGGTGGAACAGCGAGACCCAGTACTTC.

The gene calls are TRBV20-1 and TRBJ1-2; D is unresolved. Trimming shortened V by 5 bases and J by 6 bases, and 10 bases separated the two germline ends. The CDR3 is 11 residues long. Germline V gene sequence: CDR1 DFQATT, CDR2 SNEGSKA (reference sequence). The CDR3 reads CSASDGDGYTF. Here the CDR3 DNA reads TGCAGTGCTTCCGATGGGGATGGCTACACCTTC.

The rearrangement joins TRBV7-3 to TRBJ1-1; no clear D gene. Trimming removed 6 bases from V and 2 bases from J, with 10 bases in between. CDR1 is SGHTA and CDR2 is FQGTGA in the germline V gene. This CDR3 is built from 13 residues. The CDR3 protein is CASSSGPNTEAFF. The DNA of the CDR3 is TGTGCCAGCAGTTCAGGTCCCAACACTGAAGCTTTCTTT.

The gene calls are TRBV28 and TRBJ2-7; 12 nucleotides agree with TRBD1. The CDR3 is 14 residues long. Germline loops: CDR1 MDHEN, CDR2 SYDVKM. J lost 5 bases, V lost 6 bases, and 5 bases had no gene match. For the CDR3, the DNA is TGTGCCAGCAGAACGGGGACAGGGGGCCACGAGCAGTACTTC. It yields the protein CASRTGTGGHEQYF.

V and J are TRBV7-3 and TRBJ2-2; no firm D call. The CDR3 totals 17 residues. V shed 5 bases and J shed 5 bases, with 21 bases lying between them. The germline gives CDR1 SGHTA, CDR2 FQGTGA. CDR3 sequence reads: CASSPTLRLNWTGELFF. Here the CDR3 DNA reads TGTGCCAGCAGCCCAACCCTACGGTTGAATTGGACCGGGGAGCTGTTTTTT.

The chain uses TRBV11-3 and TRBJ2-3; D is unresolved. Germline V CDR1 and CDR2: SGHNT, YENEEA. The CDR3 is made up of 16 amino acids. Deletions cut 4 bases from V and 2 bases from J, with 16 bases between. In DNA, the CDR3 is TGTGCCAGCAGCTCGTCTCTTGGCGCGTCCACAGATACGCAGTATTTT. It yields the protein CASSSSLGASTDTQYF.

This rearrangement joins TRBV10-3 to TRBJ1-4; 7 nucleotides line up with TRBD1. V lost 10 bases, J lost 8 bases, and 10 bases stayed unmatched. The CDR3 is 13 residues long. CDR1 and CDR2 (germline): ENHRY, SYGVKD. The DNA of the CDR3 is TGTGCCACACAGACAGGGCAAAACGAAAAACTGTTTTTT. Translation: CATQTGQNEKLFF.

In its sample, this clone was seen a few times. The chain carries TRBV5-5 and TRBJ1-1; no reliable D call. Germline CDR1 and CDR2: SGHKS and YYEKEE (reference sequence). This CDR3 comprises 15 residues. V was cut by 6 bases and J by 3 bases, with 18 bases left in between. The CDR3 spells CASTLEVFTDTEAFF. In DNA, the CDR3 is TGTGCCAGCACCCTGGAGGTGTTTACGGACACTGAAGCTTTCTTT.

The rearrangement links TRBV2 to TRBJ2-2; no clear D gene. The CDR3 extends over 16 amino acids. The germline CDR1 and CDR2 sequences are SNHLY and FYNNEI. The V gene lost 7 bases and the J gene lost 3 bases, with 18 bases spanning the gap. CDR3 loop: CASKAPERLDTGELFF. DNA for the CDR3: TGTGCCAGCAAAGCTCCAGAACGGTTGGACACCGGGGAGCTGTTTTTT.

This clone was recorded once. The rearrangement links TRBV14 to TRBJ2-7, with D possibly matching TRBD2 (6 bases). This CDR3 has 15 amino acids. Germline assignment: CDR1 SGHDN and CDR2 FVKESK. The V gene lost 1 base and the J gene lost 5 bases, with 15 bases spanning the gap. This chain's CDR3 is CASSQGHGGRNEQYF. The CDR3 region has the DNA TGTGCCAGCAGCCAAGGCCATGGGGGGAGGAACGAGCAGTACTTC.

This clone occurred once. CDR3 amino acids: CASSFRGSPYNEQFF. The DNA of the CDR3 is TGTGCCAGCAGCTTCCGAGGGAGCCCCTACAATGAGCAGTTCTTC. The genes are TRBV7-9 and TRBJ2-1, with TRBD2 as a possible D gene (5 bases). Per germline, CDR1 SEHNR and CDR2 FQNEAQ (reference sequence). This CDR3 is built from 15 residues. Trimming cost V 3 bases and J 2 bases, with 11 bases left between them.

This rearrangement joins TRBV19 to TRBJ1-1; 11 bases are shared with TRBD1. Germline assignment: CDR1 LNHDA and CDR2 SQIVND (reference sequence). The CDR3 covers 14 residues. The ends lost 0 bases at V and 7 bases at J; junction bases unmatched: 1. The CDR3 DNA is TGTGCCAGTAGTATAGACGGGACAGGGGGTGAAGCTTTCTTT. This codes for CASSIDGTGGEAFF.

The rearrangement joins TRBV7-2 to TRBJ1-6; D is perhaps TRBD1 (5 bases). Germline lookup yields CDR1 SGHTA and CDR2 FQGNSA. The CDR3 totals 15 residues. Trimming shortened V by 5 bases and J by 7 bases, and 15 bases separated the two germline ends. The CDR3 DNA follows: TGTGCCAGCAGCCTAGACAGTTTGAGGAATTCACCCCTCCACTTT. Translating gives CASSLDSLRNSPLHF.

This clone was recorded once. The rearrangement uses TRBV5-1 and TRBJ2-5; D remains ambiguous. This CDR3 comprises 14 residues. CDR1 is SGHRS and CDR2 is YFSETQ in the germline V gene. V was cut by 3 bases and J by 7 bases, with 16 bases left in between. The CDR3 DNA reads as TGCGCCAGCAGCTCCTGGACGGGCCCACGGACCCAGTACTTC. Protein sequence: CASSSWTGPRTQYF.

The CDR3 region is CASSQDSSTDTQYF. The CDR3 DNA reads as TGCGCCAGCAGCCAAGATTCTAGCACAGATACGCAGTATTTT. The chain carries TRBV4-3 and TRBJ2-3; D unresolved. The CDR3 totals 14 residues. The germline gives CDR1 LGHNA, CDR2 YSLEER. V lost 0 bases and J 0 bases, leaving 4 bases between the germline ends.

This chain links TRBV5-4 with TRBJ2-4; D is possibly TRBD1 or TRBD2 (5 bases each). The CDR3 is 16 amino acids. V lost 4 bases to trimming and J lost 7 bases, with 21 bases between them. The germline V gene encodes CDR1 SGHNT and CDR2 YYREEE (reference sequence). The CDR3 reads CASSPVTTQGRNIQYF. The CDR3, as DNA: TGTGCCAGCAGCCCGGTAACCACCCAGGGACGGAACATTCAGTACTTC.

The gene calls are TRBV6-4 and TRBJ2-1; weak D call: TRBD2 (6 bases). V was cut by 2 bases and J by 5 bases, with 22 bases left in between. Germline loops: CDR1 MRHNA, CDR2 SNTAGT. This CDR3 has 18 residues. The CDR3 loop reads CASSDRSEGVGKDNEQFF. The CDR3 coding sequence is TGTGCCAGCAGTGACAGATCGGAGGGAGTCGGGAAAGACAATGAGCAGTTCTTC.

V usage is TRBV5-1 and J usage is TRBJ2-7, with 8 bases that match TRBD1. V was pared by 2 bases and J by 0 bases, with 10 bases of the junction left unmatched. The CDR3 consists of 17 residues. Looked up from germline, CDR1 is SGHRS and CDR2 is YFSETQ. CDR3: CASSFRGTGQNSYEQYF. The CDR3 DNA is TGCGCCAGCAGCTTTCGAGGGACAGGCCAGAACTCCTACGAGCAGTACTTC.

This clone came up a few times. In nucleotides, the CDR3 is TGTGCCAGCAGTTACAAAACCTATAGCAATCAGCCCCAGCATTTT. The encoded protein is CASSYKTYSNQPQHF. The chain couples TRBV6-5 to TRBJ1-5; D is unclear. This CDR3 comprises 15 residues. V dropped 2 bases and J dropped 0 bases, with 8 bases sitting between them. Per the germline V gene, CDR1 is MNHEY and CDR2 is SVGAGI.

This chain links TRBV28 with TRBJ2-5; D may correspond to TRBD1 or TRBD2 (5 bases each). V lost 6 bases and J 5 bases, leaving 19 bases between the germline ends. The CDR3 loop spans 15 amino acids. From germline, CDR1 is MDHEN and CDR2 SYDVKM. The CDR3 bases are TGTGCCAGCAGCCAACCCCGGGGCGTGATCGAGACCCAGTACTTC. Translation: CASSQPRGVIETQYF.

The chain carries TRBV21-1 and TRBJ2-1; the DNA was not used to check the table's D call, TRBD1. TRBV21-1 is marked as a pseudogene. This CDR3 comprises 15 residues. CDR3 region: CAFQTGQGSYNEQFF. CDR3 nucleotide sequence: TGTGCCTTCCAGACGGGACAGGGGTCCTACAATGAGCAGTTCTTC.

This chain uses TRBV19 with TRBJ1-2, with D possibly being TRBD1 (6 bases). This CDR3 spans 12 amino acids. Germline assignment: CDR1 LNHDA and CDR2 SQIVND (reference sequence). V lost 4 bases and J 5 bases, leaving 8 bases between the germline ends. The CDR3 DNA sequence: TGTGCCAGTAGTACAGGGGAATATGGCTACACCTTC. Its translation is CASSTGEYGYTF.

This chain links TRBV27 with TRBJ2-1, with 11 bases that match TRBD2. V was pared by 7 bases and J by 8 bases, with 16 bases of the junction left unmatched. The CDR3 has 17 residues. Germline assignment: CDR1 MNHEY and CDR2 SMNVEV (reference sequence). The DNA of the CDR3 is TGTGCCAGCACTCAGACGAGGGCTAGCGGGGGGTTCGATGAGCAGTTCTTC. It encodes CASTQTRASGGFDEQFF.

The chain couples TRBV5-1 to TRBJ2-5; TRBD1 matches at 9 bases. The CDR3 spans 15 residues. The germline CDR1 and CDR2 sequences are SGHRS and YFSETQ. After removal of 7 bases from V and 2 bases from J, the junction contained 9 bases not matched to a gene. The DNA of the CDR3 is TGCGCCAGCCAGGTCTCCGGGACAGGGCAAGAGACCCAGTACTTC. This codes for CASQVSGTGQETQYF.

The gene calls are TRBV28 and TRBJ1-6; tentatively, D is TRBD1 (5 bases). The CDR3 runs 15 residues. Trimming pared 1 base from V and 9 bases from J, leaving 13 bases between. Germline V gives CDR1 MDHEN, CDR2 SYDVKM. The CDR3, as DNA: TGTGCCAGCAGTTTATTTGGACAAGGGGTTTCACCCCTCCACTTT. This encodes CASSLFGQGVSPLHF.

This chain connects TRBV7-9 to TRBJ2-7; D unresolved. The CDR3 loop spans 13 amino acids. V dropped 0 bases and J dropped 5 bases, with 8 bases sitting between them. The V gene's germline CDR1 is SEHNR and CDR2 FQNEAQ (reference sequence). CDR3 coding DNA: TGTGCCAGCAGCTTAGCAGGGCCCCACGAGCAGTACTTC. The encoded protein is CASSLAGPHEQYF.

This sequence joins TRBV19 and TRBJ2-4, with D hard to call. Trimming removed 4 bases from V and 0 bases from J, with 10 bases in between. Germline CDR1 and CDR2: LNHDA and SQIVND (reference sequence). The CDR3 has 15 amino acids. Here the CDR3 reads CASSTRTIAKNIQYF. CDR3 DNA sequence: TGTGCCAGTAGTACCAGGACGATAGCCAAAAACATTCAGTACTTC.

This sequence joins TRBV5-4 and TRBJ1-3; D not resolved. The V end lost 1 base, the J end lost 2 bases, and 4 bases lay between the germline ends. The length of the CDR3 is 13 residues. Germline assignment: CDR1 SGHNT and CDR2 YYREEE (reference sequence). The CDR3, as DNA: TGTGCCAGCAGCTTGCAAGCTGGAAACACCATATATTTT. It yields the protein CASSLQAGNTIYF.

The chain links TRBV25-1 to TRBJ2-7; D is uncertain. V lost 5 bases, J lost 1 base, and 12 bases lay in between. CDR3 length: 14 residues. Germline V gives CDR1 MGHDK, CDR2 SYGVNS. CDR3 amino acids: CASSRSGGSYEQYF. CDR3 nucleotide sequence: TGTGCCAGCAGTAGGTCCGGTGGTTCCTACGAGCAGTACTTC.

The chain is built from TRBV6-1 and TRBJ2-7, with D perhaps assigned TRBD1 or TRBD2 (6 bases each). Trimming took off 0 bases at V and 2 bases at J, with 26 bases between the two ends. Looked up from germline, CDR1 is MNHNS and CDR2 is SASEGT. The CDR3 has 20 residues. This CDR3 reads CASSEAYGGFGVGPPYEQYF. The CDR3 DNA is TGTGCCAGCAGTGAAGCGTACGGGGGCTTCGGGGTTGGTCCCCCCTACGAGCAGTACTTC.